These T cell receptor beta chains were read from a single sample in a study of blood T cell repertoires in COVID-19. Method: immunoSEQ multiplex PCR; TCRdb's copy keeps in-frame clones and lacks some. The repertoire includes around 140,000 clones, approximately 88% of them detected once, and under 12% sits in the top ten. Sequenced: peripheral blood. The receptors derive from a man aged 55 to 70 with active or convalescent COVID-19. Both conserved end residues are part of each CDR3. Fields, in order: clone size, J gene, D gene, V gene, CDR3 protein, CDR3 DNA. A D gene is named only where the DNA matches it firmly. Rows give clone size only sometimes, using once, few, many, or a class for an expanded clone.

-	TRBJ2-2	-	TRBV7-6	CASSLGANPNTGELFF	TGTGCCAGCAGCTTAGGCGCAAACCCTAACACCGGGGAGCTGTTTTTT
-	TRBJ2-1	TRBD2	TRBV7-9	CASSLGLAGGIYYNEQFF	TGTGCCAGCAGCTTAGGGTTAGCGGGAGGGATTTATTACAATGAGCAGTTCTTC
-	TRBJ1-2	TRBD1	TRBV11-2	CASSYSGQANGYTF	TGTGCCAGCAGCTATTCTGGACAGGCTAATGGCTACACCTTC
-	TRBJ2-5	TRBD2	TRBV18	CASSPRLAGVSETQYF	TGTGCCAGCTCCCCTCGTCTAGCGGGAGTATCAGAGACCCAGTACTTC
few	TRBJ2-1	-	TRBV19	CASSPLSAQANEQFF	TGTGCCAGTAGTCCCCTAAGCGCGCAAGCCAATGAGCAGTTCTTC
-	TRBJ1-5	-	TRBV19	CASSTAGDQPQHF	TGTGCCAGTAGTACGGCAGGGGATCAGCCCCAGCATTTT
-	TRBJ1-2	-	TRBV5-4	CASSAGQRTFGYTF	TGTGCCAGCAGCGCCGGACAGCGGACCTTTGGCTACACCTTC
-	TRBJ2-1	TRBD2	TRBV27	CASSRSGRRSDEQFF	TGTGCCAGCAGTCGTAGCGGGAGGAGGTCGGATGAGCAGTTCTTC
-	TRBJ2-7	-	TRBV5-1	CASSSSWTPTSYEQYF	TGCGCCAGCAGCTCAAGCTGGACACCGACGTCCTACGAGCAGTACTTC
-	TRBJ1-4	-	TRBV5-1	CASTRGGREKLFF	TGCGCCAGCACTAGGGGGGGCCGTGAAAAACTGTTTTTT
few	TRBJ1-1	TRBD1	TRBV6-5	CASINRGEAFF	TGTGCCAGCATCAACAGGGGTGAAGCTTTCTTT
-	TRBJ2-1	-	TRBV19	CASSIEALSGRSNEQFF	TGTGCCAGTAGTATAGAAGCCTTATCGGGAAGGTCCAATGAGCAGTTCTTC
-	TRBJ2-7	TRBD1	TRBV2	CASSVGTGGTYEQYF	TGTGCCAGCAGTGTTGGGACAGGCGGAACCTACGAGCAGTACTTC
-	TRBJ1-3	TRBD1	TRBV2	CASRTGAGNTIYF	TGTGCCAGCAGGACAGGGGCTGGAAACACCATATATTTT
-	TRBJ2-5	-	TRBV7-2	CASSLGGLPQETQYF	TGTGCCAGCAGCTTAGGGGGACTTCCCCAAGAGACCCAGTACTTC
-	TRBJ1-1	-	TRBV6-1	CASSELDRNTEAFF	TGTGCCAGCAGTGAGCTGGACAGGAACACTGAAGCTTTCTTT
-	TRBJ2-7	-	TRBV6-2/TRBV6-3	CASRPQRDEQYF	TGTGCCAGCAGGCCTCAAAGAGACGAGCAGTACTTC
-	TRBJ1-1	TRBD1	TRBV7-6	CASSDHGQVGTEAFF	TGTGCCAGCAGCGACCATGGACAGGTGGGCACTGAAGCTTTCTTT
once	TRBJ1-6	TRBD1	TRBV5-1	CASSSTGGNSPLHF	TGCGCCAGCAGCTCCACAGGGGGCAATTCACCCCTCCACTTT
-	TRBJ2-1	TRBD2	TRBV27	CASSFLASGRGYNEQFF	TGTGCCAGCAGTTTTTTGGCTAGCGGGAGGGGGTACAATGAGCAGTTCTTC
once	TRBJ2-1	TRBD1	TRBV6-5	CASVGQPYNEQFF	TGTGCCAGCGTGGGACAGCCCTACAATGAGCAGTTCTTC
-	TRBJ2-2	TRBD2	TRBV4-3	CASSQARSGRQSGELFF	TGCGCCAGCAGCCAAGCCCGTAGCGGGAGGCAATCCGGGGAGCTGTTTTTT
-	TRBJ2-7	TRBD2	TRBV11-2	CASSRTRGGGFYEQYF	TGTGCCAGCAGCCGGACTAGAGGTGGGGGGTTCTACGAGCAGTACTTC
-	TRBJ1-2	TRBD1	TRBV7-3	CASSLGRGDGYTF	TGTGCCAGCAGCTTAGGCAGGGGGGATGGCTACACCTTC
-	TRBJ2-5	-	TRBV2	CASSERRKETQYF	TGTGCCAGCAGTGAGAGGAGAAAAGAGACCCAGTACTTC
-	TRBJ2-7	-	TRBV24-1	CATSDFRGLDWDEQYF	TGTGCCACCAGTGATTTCCGCGGGTTGGATTGGGACGAGCAGTACTTC
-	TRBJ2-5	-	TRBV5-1	CASSLLPGVQETQYF	TGCGCCAGCAGCTTGTTACCAGGGGTCCAAGAGACCCAGTACTTC
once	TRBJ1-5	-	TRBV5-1	CASSLPGAGVGNQPQHF	TGCGCCAGCAGCTTGCCCGGTGCAGGGGTAGGCAATCAGCCCCAGCATTTT
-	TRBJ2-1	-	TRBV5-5	CASSLLSIEIYEQFF	TGTGCCAGCAGCTTGTTATCTATTGAGATTTATGAGCAGTTCTTC